Presented here are 5 T cell receptor beta chains from one specimen sequenced in a study of blood T cell repertoires in COVID-19. Profiled with immunoSEQ multiplex PCR; TCRdb holds only in-frame clones, not every one. The data show about 240,000 clones, with more than 75% seen just once and under 9% held by the top ten. Sample: peripheral blood. The receptors shown here come from a woman in her 70s with active or convalescent COVID-19.

This chain joins TRBV5-1 and TRBJ2-3; 8 bases agree with TRBD2. After removal of 4 bases from V and 0 bases from J, the junction contained 4 bases not matched to a gene. Germline CDR1 is SGHRS and CDR2 is YFSETQ. The length of the CDR3 is 15 residues. CDR3 sequence: CASSRGGTSTDTQYF. The CDR3, as DNA: TGCGCCAGCAGCCGCGGGGGGACGAGCACAGATACGCAGTATTTT.

The chain combines TRBV3-1 (or the pseudogene TRBV3-2) with TRBJ2-3, with 12 bases identical to TRBD2. Looked up from germline, CDR1 is LGHDT and CDR2 is YNNKEL (reference sequence). The CDR3 has 16 residues. The ends lost 5 bases at V and 3 bases at J; junction bases unmatched: 6. The CDR3 loop is CASSETSGGQTDTQYF. Here the CDR3 DNA reads TGTGCCAGCAGCGAGACTAGCGGGGGACAGACAGATACGCAGTATTTT.

This clone appeared once. The V gene is TRBV5-1, the J gene TRBJ1-2; no clear D gene. Between the trimmed V and J ends, which lost 3 bases and 1 base, there was a span of 10 bases. CDR1 is SGHRS and CDR2 is YFSETQ in the germline V gene. CDR3 length equals 14 residues. The CDR3 nucleotides read TGCGCCAGCAGCTCCCCCGGGAGTAACTATGGCTACACCTTC. Its protein product is CASSSPGSNYGYTF.

The chain has TRBV5-1 and TRBJ2-7, with 8 bases identical to TRBD1. With V trimmed by 4 bases and J by 5 bases, 8 bases remained unmatched. The CDR3 loop spans 14 amino acids. Germline V lookup: CDR1 SGHRS, CDR2 YFSETQ. The CDR3 DNA reads TGCGCCAGCAGCACTGGACAGGGCGTCCACGAGCAGTACTTC. Translating gives CASSTGQGVHEQYF.

V gene TRBV19 combines with J gene TRBJ2-2; D possibly corresponds to TRBD2 (6 bases). The CDR3 runs to 14 residues. Deletions cut 3 bases from V and 7 bases from J, with 12 bases between. Germline-derived CDR1 and CDR2 are LNHDA and SQIVND (reference sequence). The CDR3 region is CASSMASAGGELFF. CDR3 nucleotides: TGTGCCAGTAGTATGGCTAGCGCGGGCGGGGAGCTGTTTTTT.